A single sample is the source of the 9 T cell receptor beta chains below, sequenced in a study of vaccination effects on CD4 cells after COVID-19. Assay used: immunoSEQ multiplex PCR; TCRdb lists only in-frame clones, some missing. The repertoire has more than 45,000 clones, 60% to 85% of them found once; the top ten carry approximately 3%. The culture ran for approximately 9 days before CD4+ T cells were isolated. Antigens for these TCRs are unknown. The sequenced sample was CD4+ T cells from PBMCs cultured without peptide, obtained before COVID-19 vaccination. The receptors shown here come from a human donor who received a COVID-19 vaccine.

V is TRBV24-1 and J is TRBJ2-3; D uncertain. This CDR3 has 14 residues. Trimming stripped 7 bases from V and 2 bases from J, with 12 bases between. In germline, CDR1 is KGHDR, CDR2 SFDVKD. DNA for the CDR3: TGTGCCACCAGCGACCCCTTAAACACAGATACGCAGTATTTT. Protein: CATSDPLNTDTQYF.

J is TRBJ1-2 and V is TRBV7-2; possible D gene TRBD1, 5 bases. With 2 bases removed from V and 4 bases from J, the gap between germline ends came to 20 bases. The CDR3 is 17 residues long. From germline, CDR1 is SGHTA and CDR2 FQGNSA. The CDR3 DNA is TGTGCCAGCAGCTTATTCGGGACGGAGGAGTGGAGCTATGGCTACACCTTC. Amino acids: CASSLFGTEEWSYGYTF.

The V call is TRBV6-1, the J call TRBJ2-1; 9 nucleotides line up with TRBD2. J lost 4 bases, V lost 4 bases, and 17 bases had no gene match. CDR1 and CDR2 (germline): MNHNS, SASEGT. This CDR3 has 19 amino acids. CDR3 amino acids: CASSVNPTAAGGYYNEQFF. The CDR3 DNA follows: TGTGCCAGCAGTGTGAATCCAACAGCAGCGGGGGGATATTACAATGAGCAGTTCTTC.

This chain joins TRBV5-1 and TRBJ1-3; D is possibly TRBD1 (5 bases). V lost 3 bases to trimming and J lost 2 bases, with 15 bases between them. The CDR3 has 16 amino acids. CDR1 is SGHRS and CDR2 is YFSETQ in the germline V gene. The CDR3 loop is CASSSGGTSAGNTIYF. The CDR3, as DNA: TGCGCCAGCAGCTCCGGGGGGACGTCGGCTGGAAACACCATATATTTT. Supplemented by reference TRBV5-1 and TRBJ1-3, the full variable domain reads KAGVTQTPRYLIKTRGQQVTLSCSPISGHRSVSWYQQTPGQGLQFLFEYFSETQRNKGNFPGRFSGRQFSNSRSEMNVSTLELGDSALYLCASSSGGTSAGNTIYFGEGSWLTVV.

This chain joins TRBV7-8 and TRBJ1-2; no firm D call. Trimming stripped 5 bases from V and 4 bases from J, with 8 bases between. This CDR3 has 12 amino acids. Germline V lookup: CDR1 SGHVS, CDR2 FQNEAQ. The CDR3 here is CASSPKGYGYTF. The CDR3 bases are TGTGCCAGCAGCCCGAAGGGCTATGGCTACACCTTC.

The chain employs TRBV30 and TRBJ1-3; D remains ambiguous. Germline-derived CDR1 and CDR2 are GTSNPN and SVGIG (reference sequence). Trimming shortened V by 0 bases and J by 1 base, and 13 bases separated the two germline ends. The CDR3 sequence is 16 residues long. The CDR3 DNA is TGTGCCTGGAGTGTATCCGACACCCTATCTGGAAACACCATATATTTT. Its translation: CAWSVSDTLSGNTIYF.

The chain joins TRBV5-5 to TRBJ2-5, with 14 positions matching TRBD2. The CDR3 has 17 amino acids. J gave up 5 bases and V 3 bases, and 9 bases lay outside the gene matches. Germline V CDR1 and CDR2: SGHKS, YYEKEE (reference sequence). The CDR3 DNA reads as TGTGCCAGCAGCTCAGCGGGACTAGCGGGGGTCCGTGAGACCCAGTACTTC. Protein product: CASSSAGLAGVRETQYF. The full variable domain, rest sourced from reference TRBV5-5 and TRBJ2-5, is DAGVTQSPTHLIKTRGQQVTLRCSPISGHKSVSWYQQVLGQGPQFIFQYYEKEERGRGNFPDRFSARQFPNYSSELNVNALLLGDSALYLCASSSAGLAGVRETQYFGPGTRLLVL.

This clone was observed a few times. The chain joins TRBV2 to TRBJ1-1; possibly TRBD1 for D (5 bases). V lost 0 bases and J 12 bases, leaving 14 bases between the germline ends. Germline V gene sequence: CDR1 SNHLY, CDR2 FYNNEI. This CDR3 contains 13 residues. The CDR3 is CASSEAEGRGPFF. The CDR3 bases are TGTGCCAGCAGTGAAGCCGAAGGGAGGGGTCCTTTCTTT.

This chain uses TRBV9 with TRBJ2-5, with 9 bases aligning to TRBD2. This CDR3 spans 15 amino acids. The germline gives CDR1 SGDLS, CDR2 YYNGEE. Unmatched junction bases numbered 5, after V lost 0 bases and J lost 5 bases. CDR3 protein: CASSVALAGIETQYF. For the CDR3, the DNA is TGTGCCAGCAGCGTAGCGCTAGCGGGGATCGAGACCCAGTACTTC.